This TCR beta chain comes out of a study of blood T cell repertoires in COVID-19. Study as a whole: Samples came from the United States, Italy and Spain, spanning acute and convalescent COVID-19.

Living in 24 US areas, the participants were between roughly 18 and 90 years of age. Each participant's cohort was designated according to participant-reported clinical history. The germline V gene has CDR1 SGHAT and CDR2 FQNNGV. The CDR3 consists of 13 residues. Trimming left V 7 bases short and J 6 bases short, with 15 bases between. Sequencing used immunoSEQ multiplex PCR; TCRdb keeps in-frame clones, though not all of them. Altogether around 250,000 clones are present, about nine tenths being singletons, with the ten largest covering about 4%. The TCR originated in a woman younger than 45 with acute COVID-19. The chain carries TRBV11-2 and TRBJ1-2; D not certain. The sample taken for sequencing was PBMCs or T cells enriched from blood (not recorded which). The CDR3 DNA is TGTGCCAGCACCCCCTCTGGCAATAATGGCTACACCTTC. Protein product: CASTPSGNNGYTF.